These 17 T cell receptor beta chains share one sample of origin, sequenced in a study of patients and donors after allogeneic stem cell transplantation. TCRdb independently ran MiXCR on the RT-PCR reads; one entry per CDR3 protein. The sample has about 960,000 distinct CDR3 sequences, roughly 17% seen once. Material: blood, either unsorted or a sorted T cell fraction (not recorded which). The receptor source for this set is a human donor who was either an allogeneic HSCT recipient or a stem cell or donor lymphocyte infusion donor (not recorded which). It is not recorded whose cells these are; they may come from a transplant donor.

On this clonotype: Because the CDR3's place on the DNA is in doubt, the DNA is left out and the CDR3 is given as listed by TCRdb. CDR3 protein: CASGLGTGSYEQYF. This chain links TRBV12-5 with TRBJ2-7. The V gene's germline CDR1 is LGHNT and CDR2 FRNRAP. The CDR3 is made up of 14 amino acids, end residues included.

This clonotype was recorded many times. The chain combines TRBV5-1 with TRBJ1-1; 7 bases align to TRBD1. The germline V gene encodes CDR1 SGHRS and CDR2 YFSETQ. V lost 0 bases and J lost 3; bases outside the gene matches: 5. This CDR3 is built from 15 residues. The CDR3 sequence is CASSLATGWDTEAFF. CDR3 nucleotide sequence: TGCGCCAGCAGCTTGGCGACAGGGTGGGACACTGAAGCTTTCTTT.

J is TRBJ1-1 and V is TRBV12-3 or TRBV12-4; D remains unclear. Deletions cut 6 bases from V and 4 bases from J, with 9 bases between. CDR3 length equals 12 residues. The chain's CDR3 is CASRVQFTEAFF. The CDR3 bases are TGTGCCAGCAGGGTACAGTTCACTGAAGCTTTCTTT.

In this sample, this clonotype turned up a few times. This CDR3 is CSADRGDPYGYTF. CDR3 DNA sequence: TGCAGTGCTGACAGGGGTGATCCTTACGGCTACACCTTC. The chain couples TRBV20-1 to TRBJ1-2, with TRBD1 matching 8 bases. The CDR3 is made up of 13 amino acids. Germline V lookup: CDR1 DFQATT, CDR2 SNEGSKA (reference sequence). V gave up 5 bases and J gave up 8 bases; unmatched junction bases: 10.

This chain links TRBV6-1 with TRBJ1-1, with TRBD1 as a possible D gene (6 bases). V shed 5 bases and J shed 2 bases, with 9 bases lying between them. CDR1 and CDR2 (germline): MNHNS, SASEGT. The CDR3 has 13 residues. CDR3 bases: TGTGCCAGCAGTACAGGGAGTAACACTGAAGCTTTCTTT. Translation gives CASSTGSNTEAFF.

The chain links TRBV29-1 to TRBJ1-1; no clear D gene. The germline gives CDR1 SQVTM, CDR2 ANQGSEA. V lost 6 bases and J 2 bases, leaving 16 bases between the germline ends. The CDR3 length is 14 residues. The CDR3 is CSVRAYGENTEAFF. For the CDR3, the DNA is TGCAGCGTCCGTGCGTACGGGGAAAACACTGAAGCTTTCTTT.

The chain couples TRBV29-1 to TRBJ2-3; D not resolved. The germline CDR1 and CDR2 sequences are SQVTM and ANQGSEA. This CDR3 is 12 amino acids long. V gave up 7 bases and J gave up 2 bases, with 10 bases separating them. Written as DNA, the CDR3 is TGCAGCGAAAAAAACTCCACAGATACGCAGTATTTT. It encodes CSEKNSTDTQYF.

The V call is TRBV12-3 or TRBV12-4, the J call TRBJ2-2, with D perhaps matching TRBD2 (6 bases). The V end was cut by 1 base, the J end by 1 base, with 16 bases between. The CDR3 runs to 18 residues. The CDR3 nucleotides read TGTGCCAGCAGTTTAGGGACCCCGGGACTGAAGAACACCGGGGAGCTGTTTTTT. Translation: CASSLGTPGLKNTGELFF.

This clonotype showed up just a few times. The V gene is TRBV6-1, the J gene TRBJ2-2, with D tentatively TRBD1 (5 bases). Germline loops: CDR1 MNHNS, CDR2 SASEGT. V lost 8 bases to trimming and J lost 2 bases, with 15 bases between them. The CDR3 length is 15 residues. The CDR3 bases are TGTGCCAGCGGTCATGGACACCGAAACACCGGGGAGCTGTTTTTT. Its protein product is CASGHGHRNTGELFF.

The chain recombines TRBV20-1 with TRBJ2-7; 8 nucleotides line up with TRBD2. V shed 0 bases and J 4 bases; nucleotides not matched to a gene: 5. This CDR3 region has 14 residues. Germline V lookup: CDR1 DFQATT, CDR2 SNEGSKA (reference sequence). Written as DNA, the CDR3 is TGCAGTGCTAGAGATTTCGCGGGAGGATACGAGCAGTACTTC. Protein product: CSARDFAGGYEQYF.

The V gene is TRBV6-1, the J gene TRBJ1-1; D ambiguous. V lost 6 bases and J lost 5, with 16 bases in between. Germline CDR1 MNHNS, CDR2 SASEGT. The CDR3 sequence is 14 residues long. In DNA form, the CDR3 reads TGTGCCAGCAGCCTACAGCGAGGGCGGACTGAAGCTTTCTTT. Protein: CASSLQRGRTEAFF.

In this sample, this clonotype turned up a few times. The V gene is TRBV4-2, the J gene TRBJ1-1, with D uncertain. With 0 bases removed from V and 6 bases from J, the gap between germline ends came to 5 bases. The CDR3 runs 12 residues. The germline CDR1 and CDR2 sequences are LGHNA and YNFKEQ. Here the CDR3 reads CASSQDTPEAFF. For the CDR3, the DNA is TGTGCCAGCAGCCAAGATACCCCTGAAGCTTTCTTT.

The rearrangement joins TRBV4-3 to TRBJ2-7; D might be TRBD2 (7 bases). The CDR3 loop spans 16 amino acids. CDR1 is LGHNA and CDR2 is YSLEER in the germline V gene. Trimming removed 0 bases at V and 0 bases at J, with 12 bases between. The CDR3 region has the DNA TGCGCCAGCAGCCAAGACGCGGGGGCCGTCTCCTACGAGCAGTACTTC. Translated: CASSQDAGAVSYEQYF.

The sample holds a few counts of this clonotype. The chain has TRBV20-1 and TRBJ2-7; tentatively, D is TRBD1 or TRBD2 (5 bases each). The V end was cut by 5 bases, the J end by 3 bases, with 17 bases between. Germline loops: CDR1 DFQATT, CDR2 SNEGSKA (reference sequence). CDR3 length: 14 amino acids. The CDR3 DNA reads TGCAGTGCTCCATCCGGGACGGCTTTCTACGAGCAGTACTTC. Protein product: CSAPSGTAFYEQYF.

The chain joins TRBV20-1 to TRBJ1-5, with TRBD1 matching over 7 bases. V shed 3 bases and J 9 bases; nucleotides not matched to a gene: 17. The germline V gene has CDR1 DFQATT and CDR2 SNEGSKA (reference sequence). The CDR3 is 16 residues long. The DNA for the CDR3 is TGCAGTGCTAGGGTAGCGGGACAGAAAACCCGAGGGCCCCAGCATTTT. Its translation: CSARVAGQKTRGPQHF.

The chain uses TRBV5-1 and TRBJ2-1, with TRBD2 matching 7 bases. There are 13 residues in the CDR3. The V and J ends lost 5 bases and 9 bases, in that order; junction bases with no gene match: 8. The germline gives CDR1 SGHRS, CDR2 YFSETQ. The CDR3 region is CASSFTSDREQFF. Written as DNA, the CDR3 is TGCGCCAGCAGTTTCACTAGCGATCGTGAGCAGTTCTTC.

V and J are TRBV20-1 and TRBJ1-3; possible D gene TRBD1, 6 bases. Germline V lookup: CDR1 DFQATT, CDR2 SNEGSKA (reference sequence). The CDR3 is 14 amino acids. CDR3 nucleotide sequence: TGCAGCGCTCAGGGGATATCCTCTGGAAACACCATATATTTT. It codes for CSAQGISSGNTIYF.